This T cell receptor (beta chain) appears in the sequencing data of a study of blood T cell repertoires in COVID-19. The CDR3 totals 14 residues. The junction had 3 bases not matched to a gene; V was cut back by 3 bases and J by 3 bases. Per the germline V gene, CDR1 is LNHDA and CDR2 is SQIVND (reference sequence). Measured with immunoSEQ multiplex PCR; TCRdb has only the in-frame clones, and not every one. The sample carries roughly 200,000 clones, 85% to 90% recorded once. The chain employs TRBV19 and TRBJ1-1; TRBD1 matches at 8 bases. This TCR was sampled from a man aged 55 to 70 who had recovered from COVID-19. Sequencing input: peripheral blood. DNA for the CDR3: TGTGCCAGTAGTATCCAACAGGGGGACACTGAAGCTTTCTTT. Translating it yields CASSIQQGDTEAFF. The whole variable domain, remainder taken from reference TRBV19 and TRBJ1-1, is DGGITQSPKYLFRKEGQNVTLSCEQNLNHDAMYWYRQDPGQGLRLIYYSQIVNDFQKGDIAEGYSVSREKKESFPLTVTSAQKNPTAFYLCASSIQQGDTEAFFGQGTRLTVV.